The 2 T cell receptor beta chains reported below all come from one sample, sequenced in a study of shared clonotypes between healthy human individuals. The data were produced by immunoSEQ multiplex PCR, yet TCRdb's version contains in-frame clones alone and is incomplete. The sample has approximately 240,000 clones; 65% are singletons. Sequenced input: memory CD4+ T cells sorted from blood. Subset specified: CD45RA-negative fraction. The origin of the receptors is a man aged 30 to 39 in good health.

The rearrangement links TRBV9 to TRBJ1-4, with TRBD1 as a possible D gene (5 bases). The CDR3 is 14 amino acids. Deletions cut 3 bases from V and 6 bases from J, with 12 bases between. Germline CDR1 SGDLS, CDR2 YYNGEE. CDR3 residues: CASSARDGDEKLFF. The CDR3 DNA is TGTGCCAGCAGCGCCCGGGACGGAGATGAAAAACTGTTTTTT.

A few counts support this clone. The chain uses TRBV28 and TRBJ1-1; 9 bases fit TRBD1. The CDR3 sequence is 17 residues long. CDR1 and CDR2 (germline): MDHEN, SYDVKM. The V segment lost 4 bases and the J segment 7 bases; nucleotides outside the gene matches: 16. CDR3 DNA sequence: TGTGCCAGCAGTTCTCCCACAGGGGGCCGTGGCAGGTTTGAAGCTTTCTTT. Translated, it gives CASSSPTGGRGRFEAFF. Full variable domain (remainder filled in from reference TRBV28 and TRBJ1-1): DVKVTQSSRYLVKRTGEKVFLECVQDMDHENMFWYRQDPGLGLRLIYFSYDVKMKEKGDIPEGYSVSREKKERFSLILESASTNQTSMYLCASSSPTGGRGRFEAFFGQGTRLTVV.